In its sample, the clone carrying this T cell receptor beta chain was seen a few times. Antigen unknown. These data belong to a study of cytomegalovirus exposure and HLA in healthy donors. Study-wide results and caveats: Owing to their indistinguishability, certain V segments, notably TRBV6-2 and TRBV6-3, were excluded. A missense variant in DCLRE1C was later tied to TCR beta V- and J-gene trimming.

Primers included in the PCR were 60 Vbeta and 13 Jbeta primers. Per the study methods: Roughly 10 million shared chains were among 65 million to 85 million unique TCR beta chains counted in a later analysis. Only in-frame clones appear in the TCRdb table, and some are missing; sequencing was by immunoSEQ multiplex PCR. The V and J calls and the clone size are those of that table, but D and trimming were determined from the DNA. The data contain some 96,000 clones, approximately 80% of them singletons. The CDR3 loop spans 13 amino acids. From germline, CDR1 is SGHTA and CDR2 FQGNSA. Trimming pared 5 bases from V and 8 bases from J, leaving 15 bases between.

Sequenced material: PBMCs. This receptor was taken from a woman aged 55-70 years in good health and CMV-seronegative. The genes are TRBV7-2 and TRBJ1-1, with a possible D match to TRBD1 (5 bases). CDR3 residues: CASSLGAGGEAFF. The CDR3 DNA reads TGTGCCAGCAGCCTAGGGGCCGGGGGAGAAGCTTTCTTT.